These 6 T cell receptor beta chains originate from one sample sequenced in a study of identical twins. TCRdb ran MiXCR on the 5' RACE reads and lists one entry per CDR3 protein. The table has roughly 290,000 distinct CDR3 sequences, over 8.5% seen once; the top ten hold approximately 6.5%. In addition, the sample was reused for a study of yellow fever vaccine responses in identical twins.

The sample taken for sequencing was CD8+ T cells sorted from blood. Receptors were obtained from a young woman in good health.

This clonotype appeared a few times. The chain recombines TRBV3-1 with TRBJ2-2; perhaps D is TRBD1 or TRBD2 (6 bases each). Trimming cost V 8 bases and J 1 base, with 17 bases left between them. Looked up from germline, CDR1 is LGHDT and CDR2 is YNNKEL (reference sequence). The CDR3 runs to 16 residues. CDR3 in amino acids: CASRNEGGVNTGELFF. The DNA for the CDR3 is TGTGCCAGCCGGAACGAGGGGGGTGTGAACACCGGGGAGCTGTTTTTT.

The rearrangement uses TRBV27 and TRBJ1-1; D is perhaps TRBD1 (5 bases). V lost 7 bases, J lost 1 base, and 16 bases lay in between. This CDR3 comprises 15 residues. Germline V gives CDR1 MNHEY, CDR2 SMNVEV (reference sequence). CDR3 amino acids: CASTMSGTANTEAFF. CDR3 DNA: TGTGCCAGCACCATGTCCGGGACGGCGAACACTGAAGCTTTCTTT.

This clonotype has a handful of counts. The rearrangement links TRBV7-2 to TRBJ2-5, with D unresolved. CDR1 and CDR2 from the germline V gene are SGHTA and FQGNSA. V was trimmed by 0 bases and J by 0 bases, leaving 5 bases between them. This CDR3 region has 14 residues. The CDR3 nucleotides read TGTGCCAGCAGCTTAGCGTCCTACCAAGAGACCCAGTACTTC. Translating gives CASSLASYQETQYF.

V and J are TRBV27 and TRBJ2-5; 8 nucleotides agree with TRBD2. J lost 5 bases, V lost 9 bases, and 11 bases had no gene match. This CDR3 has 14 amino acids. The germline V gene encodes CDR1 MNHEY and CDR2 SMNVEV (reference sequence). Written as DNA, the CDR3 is TGTGCCAGTTCCGACGGACTAGCCTGGGAGACCCAGTACTTC. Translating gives CASSDGLAWETQYF.

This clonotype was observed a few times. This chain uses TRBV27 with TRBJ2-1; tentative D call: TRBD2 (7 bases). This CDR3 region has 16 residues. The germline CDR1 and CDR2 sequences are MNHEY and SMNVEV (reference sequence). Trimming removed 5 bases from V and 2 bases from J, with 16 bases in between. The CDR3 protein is CASSVPRGAPYNEQFF. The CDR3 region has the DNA TGTGCCAGCAGTGTTCCCCGGGGGGCCCCCTACAATGAGCAGTTCTTC.

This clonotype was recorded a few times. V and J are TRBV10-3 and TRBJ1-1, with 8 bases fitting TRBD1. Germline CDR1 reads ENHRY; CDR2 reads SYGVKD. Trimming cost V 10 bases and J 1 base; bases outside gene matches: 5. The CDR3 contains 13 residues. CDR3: CARRQGSNTEAFF. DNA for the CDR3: TGTGCCAGGCGACAGGGGTCGAACACTGAAGCTTTCTTT.